The clone carrying this TCR beta chain was found many times. Thyroid surgery was preceded by no treatment in any patient. Per the authors' pipeline: A distant-metastasis classifier for papillary thyroid cancer was built using CDR3 differences across clinicopathological groups. TCRdb called clones again from the PCR reads with MiXCR. TCRdb, rather than the study authors, made the V and J calls. The sample lists more than 12,000 clones, roughly 29% occurring once. This specimen comes from a study of metastatic and nonmetastatic thyroid tumors. Study-wide background: Repertoires from blood and tumor or nodule tissue of malignant and benign thyroid patients were compared.

This CDR3 spans 15 amino acids. Germline V gives CDR1 MNHNS, CDR2 SASEGT. V lost 6 bases and J lost 1, with 15 bases in between. What was sequenced was tumor tissue. This TCR was sampled from a male donor with papillary thyroid cancer or a benign thyroid nodule (not recorded which). Some clones in this sample may be carry-over from other donors' samples. The chain joins TRBV6-1 to TRBJ1-1; D perhaps matches TRBD1 (6 bases). Here the CDR3 DNA reads TGTGCCAGCAGCCCCCGAACAGGGTCGAACACTGAAGCTTTCTTT. Its translation is CASSPRTGSNTEAFF.